The 16 T cell receptor beta chains in this list originate from one sample, sequenced in a study of identical twins. Each CDR3 protein gets one entry after TCRdb re-called the 5' RACE reads with MiXCR. The repertoire holds some 300,000 distinct CDR3 sequences, with around 12% as singletons. The data were also submitted as part of a second study, on yellow fever vaccine responses in identical twins.

The sample taken for sequencing was CD8+ T cells sorted from blood. These receptors all stem from a young woman in good health.

This clonotype appeared a few times. The rearrangement joins TRBV27 to TRBJ2-3; no firm D call. Germline lookup yields CDR1 MNHEY and CDR2 SMNVEV (reference sequence). Trimming removed 5 bases from V and 4 bases from J, with 19 bases in between. CDR3 length: 16 residues. CDR3 sequence reads: CASSALTILGPDTQYF. CDR3 bases: TGTGCCAGCAGTGCCCTTACAATCCTCGGGCCAGATACGCAGTATTTT.

For the CDR3, the DNA is TGTGCCACCAGCAGAGGAGGTGGTTGGTTGAACGAGCAGTACGTC. It is translated as CATSRGGGWLNEQYV. The J gene is TRBJ2-7, the V gene TRBV15; no firm D call. The CDR3 sequence is 15 residues long. Germline V CDR1 and CDR2: LNHNV, YYDKDF (reference sequence). Trimming stripped 1 base from V and 5 bases from J, with 15 bases between.

This clonotype was recorded at least ten times. This sequence joins TRBV5-5 and TRBJ1-1; the D is unclear. V gave up 5 bases and J gave up 3 bases, with 11 bases separating them. Germline V gene data show CDR1 as SGHKS and CDR2 as YYEKEE (reference sequence). This CDR3 has 13 amino acids. The CDR3 DNA follows: TGTGCCAGCAGTGACCTAACACACACTGAAGCTTTCTTT. It specifies CASSDLTHTEAFF.

Comment on this clonotype: This could be a read error, since a much larger clone is one nucleotide away. The chain carries TRBV2 and TRBJ2-5; D not resolved. The length of the CDR3 is 12 residues. Looked up from germline, CDR1 is SNHLY and CDR2 is FYNNEI. The DNA for the CDR3 is TGTGCCAGCCTGGCGTACCAAGAGGCCCAGTACTTC. This codes for CASLAYQEAQYF.

V usage is TRBV27 and J usage is TRBJ2-5; 7 nucleotides agree with TRBD1. V trimming: 10 bases; J trimming: 0 bases; junction bases outside the gene matches: 8. Germline assignment: CDR1 MNHEY and CDR2 SMNVEV (reference sequence). The CDR3 is made up of 14 amino acids. This chain's CDR3 is CATWRTGHQETQYF. In DNA, the CDR3 is TGTGCCACCTGGAGGACAGGACACCAAGAGACCCAGTACTTC.

The CDR3 region has the DNA TGTGCCACCAGCAGAGGACAGGGGGCGATCGATGAGCAGTTCTTC. Its translation: CATSRGQGAIDEQFF. The genes are TRBV15 and TRBJ2-1; 10 positions agree with TRBD1. The CDR3 length is 15 residues. Germline assignment: CDR1 LNHNV and CDR2 YYDKDF (reference sequence). V dropped 1 base and J dropped 8; count of bases not matched to a gene: 5.

This clonotype has at least ten counts. This chain links TRBV5-5 with TRBJ2-3; D may be TRBD2 (6 bases). This CDR3 spans 17 amino acids. Germline assignment: CDR1 SGHKS and CDR2 YYEKEE (reference sequence). V dropped 4 bases and J dropped 6 bases, with 24 bases sitting between them. The CDR3 sequence: CASSLAVAVPEMDTQYF. DNA for the CDR3: TGTGCCAGCAGCCTGGCAGTAGCGGTGCCCGAAATGGATACGCAGTATTTT. The whole variable domain, filled in from reference TRBV5-5 and TRBJ2-3, reads DAGVTQSPTHLIKTRGQQVTLRCSPISGHKSVSWYQQVLGQGPQFIFQYYEKEERGRGNFPDRFSARQFPNYSSELNVNALLLGDSALYLCASSLAVAVPEMDTQYFGPGTRLTVL.

This clonotype was seen a few times. The chain is built from TRBV12-3 or TRBV12-4 and TRBJ2-2; TRBD2 matches 9 bases. The CDR3 is 17 amino acids. With 7 bases clipped from V and 6 bases from J, the junction kept 15 bases outside the gene matches. The CDR3, as DNA: TGTGCCAGCATCACTTGGCGGGGACTAGCATATCCCGGGGAGCTGTTTTTT. Amino acid sequence: CASITWRGLAYPGELFF.

This rearrangement joins TRBV6-2 or TRBV6-3 to TRBJ2-7; D could derive from TRBD1 or TRBD2 (5 bases each). This CDR3 has 13 residues. Trimming removed 2 bases at V and 2 bases at J, with 7 bases between. Germline V lookup: CDR1 MNHEY, CDR2 SVGEGT. For the CDR3, the DNA is TGTGCCAGCAGTTACGGGGACCCCTACGAGCAGTACTTC. This sequence encodes CASSYGDPYEQYF.

The rearrangement joins TRBV4-2 to TRBJ1-1; D possibly corresponds to TRBD1 (5 bases). The CDR3 runs to 14 residues. Germline assignment: CDR1 LGHNA and CDR2 YNFKEQ. V gave up 4 bases and J gave up 3 bases, with 12 bases separating them. The CDR3 DNA follows: TGTGCCAGCAGCCTCGCAGGGCTAGACACTGAAGCTTTCTTT. Its protein is CASSLAGLDTEAFF.

The chain links TRBV6-2 or TRBV6-3 to TRBJ2-4; a weak D match, TRBD2 (5 bases). Trimming stripped 2 bases from V and 0 bases from J, with 17 bases between. The CDR3 is 18 amino acids. CDR1 and CDR2 (germline): MNHEY, SVGEGT. As DNA, the CDR3 is TGTGCCAGCAGTTACAGAGAGGGAACATCTCTAGCCAAAAACATTCAGTACTTC. Translated, it gives CASSYREGTSLAKNIQYF.

This clonotype has at least ten counts. The chain joins TRBV7-6 to TRBJ1-1; 7 nucleotides align to TRBD1. The V gene's germline CDR1 is SGHVS and CDR2 FNYEAQ. The CDR3 runs to 13 residues. Losses at the gene ends were 5 bases for V and 8 bases for J; bases not matched to a gene: 8. CDR3 sequence: CASSITGEGEAFF. The CDR3, as DNA: TGTGCCAGCAGCATTACAGGGGAGGGGGAAGCTTTCTTT.

This clonotype came up many times. The gene calls are TRBV25-1 and TRBJ2-7; D unresolved. The CDR3 sequence is 14 residues long. Trimming cost V 2 bases and J 5 bases, with 13 bases left between them. Germline CDR1 and CDR2: MGHDK and SYGVNS. CDR3 bases: TGTGCCAGCAGTGAAAACGGTGAATGGGACGAGCAGTACTTC. Translating gives CASSENGEWDEQYF.

The V and J genes are TRBV6-5 and TRBJ2-7; TRBD2 agrees at 8 bases. J lost 4 bases, V lost 2 bases, and 13 bases had no gene match. CDR1 is MNHEY, CDR2 SVGAGI, per germline. The length of the CDR3 is 17 residues. CDR3 amino acids: CASSYLHPGTSGYEQYF. The CDR3 DNA is TGTGCCAGCAGTTACCTACACCCCGGGACTAGTGGATACGAGCAGTACTTC.

In its sample, this clonotype was seen many times. V is TRBV12-3 or TRBV12-4 and J is TRBJ1-2; no definite D call. The CDR3 loop spans 17 amino acids. V dropped 6 bases and J dropped 2 bases, with 22 bases sitting between them. The CDR3 DNA follows: TGTGCCAGCAGCCTCTCTCTGGGCCAGAACGACAACTATGGCTACACCTTC. Its translation: CASSLSLGQNDNYGYTF.

The V call is TRBV7-8, the J call TRBJ1-1, with a possible D match to TRBD1 (5 bases). The V end lost 5 bases, the J end lost 5 bases, and 15 bases lay between the germline ends. This CDR3 has 14 amino acids. Germline V gene lookup returns CDR1 SGHVS and CDR2 FQNEAQ. The CDR3 DNA is TGTGCCAGCAGCCGGAGTCGGGGGGTAACTGAAGCTTTCTTT. It encodes CASSRSRGVTEAFF.